The clone carrying this TCR beta chain was counted at least ten times. Time point meaning: blood at routine non-recurrence follow-up after resection. Researchers sequenced whole RNA taken from tumor, nontumor lung or frozen PBMC without sorting. The V gene lost 4 bases and the J gene lost 0 bases, with 9 bases spanning the gap. Germline CDR1 MNHEY, CDR2 SVGAGI. This CDR3 comprises 14 residues. The sample comes from a study of spatial heterogeneity in lung cancer. Each CDR3 protein is one row after TCRdb ran MiXCR on the 5' RACE reads. Here the sample spans approximately 43,000 distinct CDR3 sequences, roughly a tenth being singletons.

Sequenced here: PBMCs, sampled at follow-up. The TCR originated in a female donor with early-stage non-small cell lung cancer. The rearrangement links TRBV6-5 to TRBJ2-5, with D possibly matching TRBD1 (6 bases). The DNA for the CDR3 is TGTGCCAGCAGTTTTAACAGGGACCAAGAGACCCAGTACTTC. It encodes CASSFNRDQETQYF.